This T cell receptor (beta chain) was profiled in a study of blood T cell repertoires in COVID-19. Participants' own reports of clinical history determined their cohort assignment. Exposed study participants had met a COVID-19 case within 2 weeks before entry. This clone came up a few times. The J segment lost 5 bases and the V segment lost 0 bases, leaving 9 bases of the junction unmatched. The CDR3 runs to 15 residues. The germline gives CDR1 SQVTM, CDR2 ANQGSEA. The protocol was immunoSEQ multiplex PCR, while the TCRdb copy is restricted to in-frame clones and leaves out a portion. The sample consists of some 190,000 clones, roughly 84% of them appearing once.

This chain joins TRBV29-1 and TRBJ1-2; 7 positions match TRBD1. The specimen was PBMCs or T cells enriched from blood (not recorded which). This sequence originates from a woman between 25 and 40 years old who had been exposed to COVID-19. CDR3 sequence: CSVEDPKGAVYGYTF. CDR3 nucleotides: TGCAGCGTTGAAGATCCAAAGGGGGCAGTGTATGGCTACACCTTC.